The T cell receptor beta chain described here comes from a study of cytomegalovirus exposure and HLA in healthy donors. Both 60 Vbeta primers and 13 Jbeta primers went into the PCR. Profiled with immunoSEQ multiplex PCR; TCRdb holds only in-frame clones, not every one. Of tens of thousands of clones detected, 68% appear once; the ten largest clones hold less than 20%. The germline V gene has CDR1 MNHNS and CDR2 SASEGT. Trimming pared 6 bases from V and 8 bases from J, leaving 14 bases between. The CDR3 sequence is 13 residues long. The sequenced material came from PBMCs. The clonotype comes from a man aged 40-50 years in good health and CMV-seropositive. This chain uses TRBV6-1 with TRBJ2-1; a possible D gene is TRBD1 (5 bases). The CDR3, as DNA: TGTGCCAGCAGCTCCTATAGGGGCGATGAGCAGTTCTTC. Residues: CASSSYRGDEQFF.